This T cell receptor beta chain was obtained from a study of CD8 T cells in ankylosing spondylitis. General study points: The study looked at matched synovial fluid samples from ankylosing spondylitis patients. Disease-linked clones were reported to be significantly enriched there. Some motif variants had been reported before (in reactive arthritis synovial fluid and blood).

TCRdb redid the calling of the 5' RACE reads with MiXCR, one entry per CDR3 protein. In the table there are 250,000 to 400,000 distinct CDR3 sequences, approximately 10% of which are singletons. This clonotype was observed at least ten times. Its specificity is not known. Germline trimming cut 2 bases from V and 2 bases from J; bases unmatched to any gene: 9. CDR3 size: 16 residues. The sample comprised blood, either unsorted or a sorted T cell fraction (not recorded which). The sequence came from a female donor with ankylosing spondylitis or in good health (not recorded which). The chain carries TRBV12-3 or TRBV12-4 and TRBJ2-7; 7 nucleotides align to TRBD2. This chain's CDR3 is CASSLSSGLSTYEQYF. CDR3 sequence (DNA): TGTGCCAGCAGTTTAAGTAGCGGGCTTTCCACCTACGAGCAGTACTTC.